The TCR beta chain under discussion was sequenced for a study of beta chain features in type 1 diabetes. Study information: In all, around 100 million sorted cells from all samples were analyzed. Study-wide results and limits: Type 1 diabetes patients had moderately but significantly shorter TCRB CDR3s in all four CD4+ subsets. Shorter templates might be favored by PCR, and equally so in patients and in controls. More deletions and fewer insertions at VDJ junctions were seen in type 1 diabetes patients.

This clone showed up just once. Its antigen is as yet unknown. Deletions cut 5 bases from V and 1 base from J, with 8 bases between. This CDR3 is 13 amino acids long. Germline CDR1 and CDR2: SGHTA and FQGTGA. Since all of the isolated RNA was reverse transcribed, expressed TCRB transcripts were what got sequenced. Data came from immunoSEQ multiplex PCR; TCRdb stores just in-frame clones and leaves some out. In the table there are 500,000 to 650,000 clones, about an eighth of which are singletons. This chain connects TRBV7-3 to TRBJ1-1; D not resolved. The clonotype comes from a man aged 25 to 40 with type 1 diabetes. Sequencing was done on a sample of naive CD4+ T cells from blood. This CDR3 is CASSRSSNTEAFF. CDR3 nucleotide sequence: TGTGCCAGCAGCCGGTCATCGAACACTGAAGCTTTCTTT.